What follows is one TCR beta chain and its context. The CDR3 totals 16 residues. Germline CDR1 LGHNA, CDR2 YSLEER. The junction had 2 bases not matched to a gene; V was cut back by 0 bases and J by 0 bases. In the authors' workflow: By means of reference gene primer amplification, nucleated cell counts were estimated. Repertoires were generated with immunoSEQ multiplex PCR, while TCRdb's copy carries only in-frame clones and drops some. The DNA gave D and trimming, while V, J and clone size come from that table. Altogether tens of thousands of clones are present, over 80% being singletons, with the ten largest covering roughly a fifth. The sample is drawn from a study of blood T cell repertoires in COVID-19. Whole-study context: Samples of COVID-19 (acute and convalescent) were obtained from the United States, Italy and Spain.

The sample taken for sequencing was peripheral blood. The chain joins TRBV4-3 to TRBJ2-1; TRBD2 matches 7 bases. The origin of this receptor is an elderly man with active or convalescent COVID-19. Here the CDR3 reads CASSQDGGISYNEQFF. The DNA of the CDR3 is TGCGCCAGCAGCCAAGACGGGGGGATCTCCTACAATGAGCAGTTCTTC.